Only one count was recorded for the clone carrying this T cell receptor (beta chain). The sample originates from a study of blood T cell repertoires in COVID-19. Per the germline V gene, CDR1 is DFQATT and CDR2 is SNEGSKA (reference sequence). The CDR3 extends over 11 amino acids. Trimming removed 5 bases at V and 7 bases at J, with 11 bases between. As originally analysed: Quantification of nucleated cells was approximated via reference gene primer amplification. Data came from immunoSEQ multiplex PCR; TCRdb stores just in-frame clones and leaves some out. That table is the source of V, J and clone size, and D and trimming were worked out from the DNA. The data contain roughly 200,000 clones, under 90% of them singletons.

This chain joins TRBV20-1 and TRBJ1-2; D gene uncertain. The specimen was peripheral blood. The sequence was collected from a man between 60 and 75 years old with acute or convalescent COVID-19. The DNA of the CDR3 is TGCAGTGCTTTCAGTATTGGTGGCTACACCTTC. Amino acid sequence: CSAFSIGGYTF.